This is a list of T cell receptor beta chains from one sample in a study of blood T cell repertoires in COVID-19. Profiled with immunoSEQ multiplex PCR; TCRdb holds only in-frame clones, not every one. The sample records 80,000 to 95,000 clones, approximately 80% being singletons. The sequenced sample consisted of peripheral blood. These TCRs come from a woman of 80 years or more with active or convalescent COVID-19. The CDR3 runs from the conserved cysteine through the conserved F or W. The order of the fields is V gene, D gene, J gene, CDR3 DNA, CDR3 protein. The D gene is left open where the match is weak.

TRBV28	-	TRBJ1-2	TGTGCCAGCAGCCCCCTCGGACTCCATGGCTACACCTTC	CASSPLGLHGYTF
TRBV2	-	TRBJ1-2	TGTGCCAGCAGTGGACAGCAATACTATGGCTACACCTTC	CASSGQQYYGYTF
TRBV3-1/TRBV3-2	-	TRBJ1-1	TGTGCCAGCAGCCAAGATCACAGGCAAACTGAAGCTTTCTTT	CASSQDHRQTEAFF
TRBV7-9	-	TRBJ2-4	TGTGCCAGCAGCTCGACTAGTCTGGGCATTCAGTACTTC	CASSSTSLGIQYF
TRBV12-3/TRBV12-4	-	TRBJ1-2	TGTGCCAGCAGTTTTTGGGCAGGGAGGGGCTACACCTTC	CASSFWAGRGYTF
TRBV4-3	-	TRBJ1-2	TGCGCCAGCAGCCAAGATCTTCCCGCAGGCCACCACATCTTC	CASSQDLPAGHHIF
TRBV4-1	-	TRBJ2-1	TGCGCCAGCAGCCAAGTTTTCTTTAATGAGCAGTTCTTC	CASSQVFFNEQFF
TRBV27	TRBD1	TRBJ1-1	TGTGCCAGCAGTTCAAGACAGGGGGCCACTGAAGCTTTCTTT	CASSSRQGATEAFF
TRBV28	-	TRBJ1-1	TGTGCCAGCAGCCTGGTGGGGAGATACACTGAAGCTTTCTTT	CASSLVGRYTEAFF
TRBV28	TRBD1	TRBJ1-2	TGTGCCAGCAGAACCGGGACAGCTTATGGCTACACCTTC	CASRTGTAYGYTF
TRBV19	-	TRBJ2-1	TGTGCCAGTAGTACCCCCTTCAGAGTTAGCCGCAATGAGCAGTTCTTC	CASSTPFRVSRNEQFF
TRBV3-1/TRBV3-2	-	TRBJ1-6	TGTGCCAGCAGCCAAAGGTTGGTCAGGGCTAATTCACCCCTCCACTTT	CASSQRLVRANSPLHF
TRBV9	-	TRBJ2-6	TGTGCCAGCAGCGCAGGGATGTGGGATGTACTCTCTGGGGCCAACGTCCTGACTTTC	CASSAGMWDVLSGANVLTF
TRBV4-1	TRBD2	TRBJ2-3	TGCGCCAGCAGCGCGGGACTAGCGGGGGGAAGACGATGGGCAGATACGCAGTATTTT	CASSAGLAGGRRWADTQYF